This TCR beta chain was documented in a study of blood T cell repertoires in COVID-19. Study at large: Samples came from the United States, Italy and Spain, spanning acute and convalescent COVID-19. The analysed material was cDNA or gDNA that came from T cells, B-cell-depleted T cells, or PBMCs.

As originally analysed: Amplification of reference gene primers was used by the study to estimate nucleated cell counts. TCRdb's table, derived via immunoSEQ multiplex PCR, lists solely in-frame clones and lacks some. V, J and clone size derive from that table, while D and trimming were established from the DNA sequence. The sample has 95,000 to 150,000 clones, approximately 85% seen once. This CDR3 has 13 residues. Germline V gene sequence: CDR1 SEHNR, CDR2 FQNEAQ (reference sequence). Trimming cost V 4 bases and J 0 bases, with 6 bases left between them. This chain joins TRBV7-9 and TRBJ1-2; TRBD1 is a possible D gene (5 bases). The sequence came from a woman older than 75 with acute or convalescent COVID-19. Sequences were obtained from peripheral blood. The CDR3 coding sequence is TGTGCCAGCAGCTCGACAGCTAACTATGGCTACACCTTC. It codes for CASSSTANYGYTF.